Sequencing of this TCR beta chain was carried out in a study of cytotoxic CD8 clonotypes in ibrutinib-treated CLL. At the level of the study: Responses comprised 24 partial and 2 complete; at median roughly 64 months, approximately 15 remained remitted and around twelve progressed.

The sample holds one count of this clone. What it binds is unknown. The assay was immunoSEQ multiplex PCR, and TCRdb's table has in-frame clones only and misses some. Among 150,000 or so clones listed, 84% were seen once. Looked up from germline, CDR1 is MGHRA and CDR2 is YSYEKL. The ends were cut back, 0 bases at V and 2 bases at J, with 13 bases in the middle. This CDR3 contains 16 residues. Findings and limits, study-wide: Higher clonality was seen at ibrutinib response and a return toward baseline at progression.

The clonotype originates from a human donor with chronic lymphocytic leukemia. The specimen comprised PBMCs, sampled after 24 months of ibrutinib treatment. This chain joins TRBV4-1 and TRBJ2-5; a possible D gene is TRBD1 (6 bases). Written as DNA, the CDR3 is TGCGCCAGCAGCCAAGAAGTGGGCAGGGGACAAGAGACCCAGTACTTC. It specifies CASSQEVGRGQETQYF.